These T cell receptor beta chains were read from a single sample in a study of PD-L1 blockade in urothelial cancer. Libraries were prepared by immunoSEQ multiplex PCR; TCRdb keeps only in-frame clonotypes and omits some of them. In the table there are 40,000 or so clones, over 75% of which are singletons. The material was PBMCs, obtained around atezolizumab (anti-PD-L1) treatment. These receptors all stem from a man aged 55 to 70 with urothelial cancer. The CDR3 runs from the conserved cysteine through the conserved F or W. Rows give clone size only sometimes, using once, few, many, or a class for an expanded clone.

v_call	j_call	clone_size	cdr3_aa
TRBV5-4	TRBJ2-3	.	CASSRLGGGNFRTDTQYF
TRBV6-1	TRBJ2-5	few	CASSEGLAEETQYF
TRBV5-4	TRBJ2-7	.	CASSLQGEQYF
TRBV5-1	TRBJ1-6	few	CASSSGTGRSPLHF
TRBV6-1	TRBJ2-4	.	CASSETHIQYF
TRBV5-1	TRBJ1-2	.	CASSWARTGGDGYTF
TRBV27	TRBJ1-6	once	CASRTRDRSSYNSPLHF
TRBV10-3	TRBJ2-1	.	CAISESTGSYNEQFF
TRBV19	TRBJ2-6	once	CASSDRGPGANVLTF
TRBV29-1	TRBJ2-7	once	CSVGVPTTYEQYF
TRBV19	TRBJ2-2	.	CASHRGLTGELFF
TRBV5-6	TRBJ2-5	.	CASSLAPWTGGDETQYF
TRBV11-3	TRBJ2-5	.	CASSLGGGETQYF
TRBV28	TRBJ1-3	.	CASSFTAGFGGNTIYF
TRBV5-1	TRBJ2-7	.	CASSLAVWEASGEQYF
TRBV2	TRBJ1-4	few	CASSGYRGANEKLFF
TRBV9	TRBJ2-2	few	CASSAVFSGELFF
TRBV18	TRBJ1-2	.	CASSPSVQNYGYTF
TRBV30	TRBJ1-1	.	CAPGVRGWGVTEAFF
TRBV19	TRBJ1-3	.	CASVRDTLGGSSGNTIYF
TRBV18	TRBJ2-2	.	CASSLNTGGLTTSTGELFF
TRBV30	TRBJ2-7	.	CACQISYEQYF
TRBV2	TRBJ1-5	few	CASPPEGRHLRPQHF
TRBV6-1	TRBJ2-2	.	CAGKVTGSVGELFF
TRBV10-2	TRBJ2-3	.	CASRLAGGLTDTQYF
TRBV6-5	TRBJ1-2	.	CASSIGQGIGYTF
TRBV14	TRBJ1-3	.	CASSRLPGQGSGNTIYF
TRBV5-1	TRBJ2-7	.	CASSTSGGLYEQYF
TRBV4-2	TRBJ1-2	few	CASSPRQGEGYTF
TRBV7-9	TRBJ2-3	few	CASGTSGAIGDTQYF
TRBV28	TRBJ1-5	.	CASSFLGNRAVSNQPQHF
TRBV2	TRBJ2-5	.	CASSRTVVRGQETQYF
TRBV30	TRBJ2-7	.	CAWSVEGYEQYF
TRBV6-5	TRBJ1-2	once	CASRESVTGYTF
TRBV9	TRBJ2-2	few	CASSPPGTGELFF
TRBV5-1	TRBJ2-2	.	CASSMGQGANTGELFF
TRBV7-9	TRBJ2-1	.	CASSTGLAASKQFF
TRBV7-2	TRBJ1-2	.	CASSFRDPFYGYTF
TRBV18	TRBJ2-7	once	CASHGTSGSGEQYF
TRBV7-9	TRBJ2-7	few	CASSLGLAGIEQYF
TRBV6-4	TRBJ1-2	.	CASSDGVLDSGGYTF
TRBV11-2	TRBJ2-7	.	CASSSRTGPSSYEQYF
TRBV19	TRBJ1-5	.	CASSMIWGLNQPQHF
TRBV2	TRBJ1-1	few	CASSEALTFEIEAFF
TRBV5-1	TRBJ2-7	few	CASSRTLGTGSTYEQYF